Only one count was recorded for the clone carrying this T cell receptor beta chain. The sample is drawn from a study of blood T cell repertoires in COVID-19. Background on the study: The United States, Italy and Spain provided the acute and convalescent COVID-19 samples. In each case, the material was cDNA or gDNA derived from T cells, B-cell-depleted T cells, or PBMCs.

Germline loops: CDR1 ENHRY, CDR2 SYGVKD. The V gene lost 7 bases and the J gene lost 3 bases, with 18 bases spanning the gap. The CDR3 length is 16 residues. Source study methods: Amplification from reference gene primers served as the basis for estimated nucleated cell counts. The assay was immunoSEQ multiplex PCR, and TCRdb's table has in-frame clones only and misses some. V and J calls and clone size come straight from that table; D and trimming were deduced from the DNA. This sample yields 150,000 to 200,000 clones, of which around 87% are seen a single time; roughly 7.3% belongs to the top ten. The chain uses TRBV10-3 and TRBJ2-2; possibly TRBD2 for D (6 bases). Sequenced input: peripheral blood. This clonotype was obtained from a woman at least 80 years old in a cohort sampled during active or convalescent COVID-19. The CDR3 is CAINAGGIGHTGELFF. CDR3 nucleotide sequence: TGTGCCATCAACGCCGGCGGGATAGGTCACACCGGGGAGCTGTTTTTT.